These 22 T cell receptor beta chains came from one sample sequenced in a study of blood T cell repertoires in COVID-19. TCRdb's copy holds only in-frame clones and misses some; the assay was immunoSEQ multiplex PCR. Here the sample spans over 200,000 clones, approximately 88% being singletons. Sequencing was performed on peripheral blood. These receptors originate from a man in his fifties or sixties who had recovered from COVID-19.

The chain links TRBV5-6 to TRBJ2-3; 9 nucleotides match TRBD2. The CDR3 runs to 17 residues. Per germline, CDR1 SGHDT and CDR2 YYEEEE. V was pared by 4 bases and J by 3 bases, with 12 bases of the junction left unmatched. As DNA, the CDR3 is TGTGCCAGCAGCCGGGCTGGCGGGGGGGCCAAGACAGATACGCAGTATTTT. Translation: CASSRAGGGAKTDTQYF.

This clone has a handful of counts. This chain connects TRBV7-3 to TRBJ2-1; a weak D match, TRBD1 (5 bases). Germline values: CDR1 SGHTA, CDR2 FQGTGA. The V and J ends lost 0 bases and 5 bases respectively, with 8 bases between them. This CDR3 has 14 amino acids. This CDR3 reads CASSLTTENNEQFF. As DNA, the CDR3 is TGTGCCAGCAGCTTAACGACAGAAAACAATGAGCAGTTCTTC.

This chain links TRBV6-4 with TRBJ1-1; 9 bases are a match to TRBD1. In germline, CDR1 is MRHNA, CDR2 SNTAGT. With 6 bases clipped from V and 5 bases from J, the junction kept 13 bases outside the gene matches. There are 16 residues in the CDR3. The CDR3 is CASRAGTGIGWTEAFF. The CDR3 DNA is TGTGCCAGCAGAGCCGGGACAGGGATCGGATGGACTGAAGCTTTCTTT.

The chain uses TRBV19 and TRBJ2-7; D not certain. Germline V gene lookup returns CDR1 LNHDA and CDR2 SQIVND (reference sequence). The CDR3 length is 14 residues. Trimming took 5 bases from V and 6 from J, leaving 17 bases between them. DNA for the CDR3: TGTGCCAGTAGTGCCCGCCAAGAGGCCGCCGAGCAGTACTTC. This translates into CASSARQEAAEQYF.

This clone has only one observation. The chain couples TRBV2 to TRBJ1-5; D gene uncertain. Germline CDR1 and CDR2: SNHLY and FYNNEI. V lost 3 bases to trimming and J lost 3 bases, with 9 bases between them. CDR3 length: 14 amino acids. The CDR3 DNA is TGTGCCAGCAGTGACGACGGGTACAATCAGCCCCAGCATTTT. It encodes CASSDDGYNQPQHF.

This chain connects TRBV7-4 to TRBJ1-3; 9 bases agree with TRBD1. This CDR3 comprises 14 residues. With V trimmed by 9 bases and J by 2 bases, 5 bases remained unmatched. Germline assignment: CDR1 SGHVT and CDR2 SQSDAQ. The CDR3 coding sequence is TGTGCCAGACCCGGGACAGGGACTGGAAACACCATATATTTT. Its translation is CARPGTGTGNTIYF.

CDR3 protein: CASSSPTGGADTEAFF. In DNA form, the CDR3 reads TGTGCCAGCAGTTCCCCGACAGGGGGCGCTGACACTGAAGCTTTCTTT. This chain uses TRBV27 with TRBJ1-1; 10 positions match TRBD1. There are 16 residues in the CDR3. CDR1 MNHEY and CDR2 SMNVEV come from the germline V gene (reference sequence). J was trimmed by 3 bases and V by 4 bases; bases with no gene match: 8.

This chain links TRBV10-3 with TRBJ2-1, with TRBD2 matching over 13 bases. The CDR3 is made up of 15 amino acids. Germline loops: CDR1 ENHRY, CDR2 SYGVKD. V gave up 7 bases and J gave up 8 bases; unmatched junction bases: 8. The CDR3 loop is CAIKPGLAGAHEQFF. The CDR3 bases are TGTGCCATCAAACCAGGACTAGCGGGAGCCCATGAGCAGTTCTTC.

V and J are TRBV22-1 and TRBJ1-3. TRBV22-1 counts as a pseudogene. The CDR3 contains 18 residues. CDR3 loop: CPGSAPPPGGGSGNTIYF. CDR3 DNA sequence: TGTCCTGGGAGCGCACCCCCTCCCGGCGGGGGCTCTGGAAACACCATATATTTT.

The CDR3: CASSPGLGPNYGYTF. CDR3 coding DNA: TGTGCCAGCAGTCCCGGACTCGGGCCTAACTATGGCTACACCTTC. The chain uses TRBV28 and TRBJ1-2, with D hard to call. The CDR3 totals 15 residues. V gave up 5 bases and J gave up 0 bases, with 13 bases separating them. The germline CDR1 and CDR2 sequences are MDHEN and SYDVKM.

The CDR3 nucleotides are TGTGCCAGCAGTCCCAGGCCGGCTCCTAGCACAGATACGCAGTATTTT. Translated: CASSPRPAPSTDTQYF. The V call is TRBV5-4, the J call TRBJ2-3, with D unresolved. This CDR3 contains 16 residues. The V end was cut by 5 bases, the J end by 0 bases, with 16 bases between. CDR1 SGHNT and CDR2 YYREEE come from the germline V gene (reference sequence).

The chain uses TRBV12-5 and TRBJ2-1; D not certain. Germline loops: CDR1 LGHNT, CDR2 FRNRAP. There are 13 residues in the CDR3. V was trimmed by 5 bases and J by 10 bases, leaving 15 bases between them. The CDR3 here is CASGPSSWSEQFF. The CDR3 DNA reads TGTGCTAGTGGTCCTAGTAGCTGGAGCGAGCAGTTCTTC.

This clone has more than one count but fewer than ten. This chain connects TRBV2 to TRBJ2-2; 7 bases map to TRBD1. Germline V gene lookup returns CDR1 SNHLY and CDR2 FYNNEI. The CDR3 runs to 12 residues. With V trimmed by 6 bases and J by 7 bases, 2 bases remained unmatched. The CDR3 sequence: CASRDRIGELFF. The CDR3 DNA sequence: TGTGCCAGCAGGGACAGGATCGGGGAGCTGTTTTTT.

The chain is built from TRBV6-5 and TRBJ1-5; D is uncertain. V lost 6 bases and J lost 9, with 12 bases in between. CDR1 is MNHEY and CDR2 is SVGAGI in the germline V gene. The CDR3 has 12 residues. The CDR3 DNA is TGTGCCAGCAGGGAGTCGCCGAGGCCCCAGCATTTT. Translated, it gives CASRESPRPQHF.

This clone has just one count. The chain links TRBV7-2 to TRBJ2-1; a weak D match, TRBD1 (5 bases). Germline lookup yields CDR1 SGHTA and CDR2 FQGNSA. The CDR3 covers 15 residues. Trimming removed 5 bases at V and 0 bases at J, with 11 bases between. The CDR3 nucleotides are TGTGCCAGCAGCCCCGACAGCAACTCCTACAATGAGCAGTTCTTC. Translated, it gives CASSPDSNSYNEQFF.

The V and J genes are TRBV7-3 and TRBJ2-3; 7 bases map to TRBD1. V lost 5 bases and J lost 0; bases outside the gene matches: 2. Germline V gene data show CDR1 as SGHTA and CDR2 as FQGTGA. CDR3 size: 14 residues. The CDR3 reads CASSLRGSTDTQYF. The CDR3, as DNA: TGTGCCAGCAGCCTCAGGGGGAGCACAGATACGCAGTATTTT.

The chain uses TRBV2 and TRBJ2-1; 9 nucleotides line up with TRBD1. With V trimmed by 2 bases and J by 2 bases, 4 bases remained unmatched. The V gene's germline CDR1 is SNHLY and CDR2 FYNNEI. CDR3 length: 16 amino acids. The CDR3 DNA reads TGTGCCAGCAGTGAAACCGGGACAGGGACCTACAATGAGCAGTTCTTC. Translating gives CASSETGTGTYNEQFF.

The rearrangement links TRBV29-1 to TRBJ1-1; tentative D call: TRBD1 (5 bases). The length of the CDR3 is 16 residues. With 0 bases removed from V and 4 bases from J, the gap between germline ends came to 18 bases. The germline V gene has CDR1 SQVTM and CDR2 ANQGSEA. For the CDR3, the DNA is TGCAGCGTTGAAGATATTTGGGAGGGGCGGGTCACTGAAGCTTTCTTT. Protein: CSVEDIWEGRVTEAFF.

This clone has only one observation. The junction does not match germline at one end; this may be a read error. This sequence joins TRBV5-1 and TRBJ2-6; the D gene is possibly TRBD2 (6 bases). The CDR3 is made up of 14 amino acids. Per the germline V gene, CDR1 is SGHRS and CDR2 is YFSETQ. The CDR3 DNA follows: TGCGCCAGCAGCTTGGTGCCGGGGGACAACGTCCTGACTTTC. It yields the protein CASSLVPGDNVLTF.

This clone was observed a few times. In the same sample, other DNA sequences code for this CDR3. The genes are TRBV18 and TRBJ1-1; TRBD1 matches 7 bases. The CDR3 has 13 amino acids. Germline CDR1 reads KGHSH; CDR2 reads LQKENI. The V and J ends lost 4 bases and 1 base, in that order; junction bases with no gene match: 0. Here the CDR3 DNA reads TGTGCCAGCTCACGACAGGGGAACACTGAAGCTTTCTTT. This translates into CASSRQGNTEAFF.

This sequence joins TRBV5-1 and TRBJ2-7, with TRBD2 matching 8 bases. This CDR3 has 14 amino acids. The ends lost 4 bases at V and 6 bases at J; junction bases unmatched: 9. The germline gives CDR1 SGHRS, CDR2 YFSETQ. CDR3 DNA: TGCGCCAGCAGCACCGGACTAGCTGGTGGCGAGCAGTACTTC. This sequence encodes CASSTGLAGGEQYF.

This clone was detected only a few times. V is TRBV7-9 and J is TRBJ2-7, with TRBD2 identical over 7 bases. J gave up 6 bases and V 8 bases, and 10 bases lay outside the gene matches. This CDR3 is 13 amino acids long. CDR1 SEHNR and CDR2 FQNEAQ come from the germline V gene (reference sequence). CDR3 protein: CASAPGGPGEQYF. In DNA, the CDR3 is TGTGCCAGCGCCCCGGGGGGACCTGGCGAGCAGTACTTC.